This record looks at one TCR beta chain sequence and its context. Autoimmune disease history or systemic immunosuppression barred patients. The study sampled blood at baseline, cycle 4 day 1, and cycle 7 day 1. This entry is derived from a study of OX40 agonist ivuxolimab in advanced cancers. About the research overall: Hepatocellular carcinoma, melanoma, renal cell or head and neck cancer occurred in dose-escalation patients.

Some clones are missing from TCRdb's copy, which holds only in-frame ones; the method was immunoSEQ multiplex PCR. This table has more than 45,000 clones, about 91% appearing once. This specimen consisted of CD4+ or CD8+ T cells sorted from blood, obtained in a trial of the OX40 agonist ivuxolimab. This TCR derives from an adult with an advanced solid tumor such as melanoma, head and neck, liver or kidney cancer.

The CDR3 region is CSVEGNRYEQYF. CDR3 coding DNA: TGCAGCGTTGAGGGGAACCGCTACGAGCAGTACTTC. The V call is TRBV29-1, the J call TRBJ2-7; D not resolved. The CDR3 is made up of 12 amino acids. Germline loops: CDR1 SQVTM, CDR2 ANQGSEA. Trimming pared 3 bases from V and 3 bases from J, leaving 9 bases between.